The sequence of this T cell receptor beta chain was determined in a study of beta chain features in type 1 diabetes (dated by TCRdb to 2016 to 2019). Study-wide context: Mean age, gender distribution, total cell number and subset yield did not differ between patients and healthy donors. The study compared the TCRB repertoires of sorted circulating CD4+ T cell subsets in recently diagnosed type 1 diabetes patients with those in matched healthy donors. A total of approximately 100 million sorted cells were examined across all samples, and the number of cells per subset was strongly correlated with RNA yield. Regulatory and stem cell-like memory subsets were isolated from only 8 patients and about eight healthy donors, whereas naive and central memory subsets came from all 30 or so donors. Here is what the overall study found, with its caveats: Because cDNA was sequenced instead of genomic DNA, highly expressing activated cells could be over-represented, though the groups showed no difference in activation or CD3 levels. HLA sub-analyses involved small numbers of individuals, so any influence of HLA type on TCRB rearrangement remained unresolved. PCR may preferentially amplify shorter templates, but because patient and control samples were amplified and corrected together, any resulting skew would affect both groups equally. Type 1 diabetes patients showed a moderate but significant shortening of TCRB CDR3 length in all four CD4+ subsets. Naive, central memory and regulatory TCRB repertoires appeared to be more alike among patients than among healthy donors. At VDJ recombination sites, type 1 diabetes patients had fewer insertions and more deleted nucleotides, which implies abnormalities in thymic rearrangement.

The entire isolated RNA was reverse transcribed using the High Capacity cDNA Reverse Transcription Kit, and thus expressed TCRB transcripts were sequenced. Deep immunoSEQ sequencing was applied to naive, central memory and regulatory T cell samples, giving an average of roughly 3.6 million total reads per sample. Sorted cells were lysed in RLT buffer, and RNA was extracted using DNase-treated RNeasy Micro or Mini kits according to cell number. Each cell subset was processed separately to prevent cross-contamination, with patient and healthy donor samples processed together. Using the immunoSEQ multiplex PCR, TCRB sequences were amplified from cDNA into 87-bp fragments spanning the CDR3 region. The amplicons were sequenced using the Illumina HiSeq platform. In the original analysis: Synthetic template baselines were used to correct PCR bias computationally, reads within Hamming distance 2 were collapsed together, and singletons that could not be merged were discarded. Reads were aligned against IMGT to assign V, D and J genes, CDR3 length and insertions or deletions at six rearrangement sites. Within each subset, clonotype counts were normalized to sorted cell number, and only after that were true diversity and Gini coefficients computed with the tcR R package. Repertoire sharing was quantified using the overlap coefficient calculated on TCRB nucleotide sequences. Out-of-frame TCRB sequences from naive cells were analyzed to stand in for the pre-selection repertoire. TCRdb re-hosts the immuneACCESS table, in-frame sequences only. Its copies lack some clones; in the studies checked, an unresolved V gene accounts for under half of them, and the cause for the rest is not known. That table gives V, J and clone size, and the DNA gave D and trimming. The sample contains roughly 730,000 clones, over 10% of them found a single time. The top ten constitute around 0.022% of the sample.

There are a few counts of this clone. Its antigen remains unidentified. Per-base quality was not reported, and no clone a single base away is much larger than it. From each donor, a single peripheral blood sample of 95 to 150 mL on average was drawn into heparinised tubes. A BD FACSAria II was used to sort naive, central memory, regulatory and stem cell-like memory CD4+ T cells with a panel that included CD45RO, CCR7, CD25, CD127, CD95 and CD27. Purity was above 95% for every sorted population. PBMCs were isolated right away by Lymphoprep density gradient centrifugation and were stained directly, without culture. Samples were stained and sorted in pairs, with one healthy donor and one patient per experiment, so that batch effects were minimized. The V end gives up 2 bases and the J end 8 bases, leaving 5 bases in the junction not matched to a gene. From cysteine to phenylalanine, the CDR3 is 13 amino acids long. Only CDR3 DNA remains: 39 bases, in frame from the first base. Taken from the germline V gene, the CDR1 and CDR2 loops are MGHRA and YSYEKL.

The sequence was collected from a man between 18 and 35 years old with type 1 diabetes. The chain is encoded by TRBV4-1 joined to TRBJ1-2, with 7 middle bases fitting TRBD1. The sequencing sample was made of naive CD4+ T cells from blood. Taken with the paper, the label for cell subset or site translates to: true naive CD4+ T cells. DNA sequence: TGCGCCAGCAGCCAACTGACAGGGAGAGGCTACACCTTC. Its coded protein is CASSQLTGRGYTF.